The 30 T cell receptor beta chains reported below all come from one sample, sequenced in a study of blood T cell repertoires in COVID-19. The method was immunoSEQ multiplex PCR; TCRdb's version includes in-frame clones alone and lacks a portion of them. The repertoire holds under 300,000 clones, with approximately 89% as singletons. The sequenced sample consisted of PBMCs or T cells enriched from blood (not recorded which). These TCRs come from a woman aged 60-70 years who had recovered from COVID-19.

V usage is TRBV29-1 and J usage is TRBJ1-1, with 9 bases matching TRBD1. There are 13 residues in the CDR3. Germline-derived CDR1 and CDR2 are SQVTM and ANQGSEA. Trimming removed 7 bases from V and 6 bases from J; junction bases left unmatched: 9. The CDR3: CSGNTGGSSEAFF. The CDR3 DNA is TGCAGCGGGAATACAGGGGGCTCATCTGAAGCTTTCTTT.

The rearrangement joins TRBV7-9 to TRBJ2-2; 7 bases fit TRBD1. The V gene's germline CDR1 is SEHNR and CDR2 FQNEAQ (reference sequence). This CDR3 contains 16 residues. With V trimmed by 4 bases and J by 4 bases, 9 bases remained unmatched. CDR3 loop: CASSSFPGQPTGELFF. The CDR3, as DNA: TGTGCCAGCAGCTCCTTCCCGGGACAGCCCACCGGGGAGCTGTTTTTT.

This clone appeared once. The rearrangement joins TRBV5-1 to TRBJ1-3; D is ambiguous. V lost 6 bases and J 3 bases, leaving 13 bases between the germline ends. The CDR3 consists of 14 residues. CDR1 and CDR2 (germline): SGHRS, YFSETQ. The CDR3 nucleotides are TGCGCCAGCACCGAGGTGGTCGGTGGAAACACCATATATTTT. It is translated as CASTEVVGGNTIYF.

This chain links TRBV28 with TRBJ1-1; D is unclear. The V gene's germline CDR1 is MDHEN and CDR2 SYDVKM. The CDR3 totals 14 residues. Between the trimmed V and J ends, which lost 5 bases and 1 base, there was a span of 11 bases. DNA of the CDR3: TGTGCCAGCAGTCGCGCCTATACGAACACTGAAGCTTTCTTT. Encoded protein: CASSRAYTNTEAFF.

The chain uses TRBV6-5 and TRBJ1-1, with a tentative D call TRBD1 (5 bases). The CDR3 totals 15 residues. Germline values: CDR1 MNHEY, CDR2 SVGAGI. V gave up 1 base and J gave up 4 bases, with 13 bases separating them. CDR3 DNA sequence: TGTGCCAGCAGTTACTGGGCAGGGTCGGGCACTGAAGCTTTCTTT. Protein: CASSYWAGSGTEAFF.

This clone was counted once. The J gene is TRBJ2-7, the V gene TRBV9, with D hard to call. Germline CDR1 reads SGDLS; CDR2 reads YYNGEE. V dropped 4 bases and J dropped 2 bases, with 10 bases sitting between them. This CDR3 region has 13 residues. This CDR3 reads CASSPSDPYEQYF. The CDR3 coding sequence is TGTGCCAGCAGCCCCAGTGATCCCTACGAGCAGTACTTC.

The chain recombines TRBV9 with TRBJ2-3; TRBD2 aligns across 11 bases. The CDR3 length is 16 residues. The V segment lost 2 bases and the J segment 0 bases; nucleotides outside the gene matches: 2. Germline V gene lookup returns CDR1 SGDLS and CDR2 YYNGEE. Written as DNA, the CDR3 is TGTGCCAGCAGCGTTAGACTAGCGGGAAGCACAGATACGCAGTATTTT. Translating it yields CASSVRLAGSTDTQYF. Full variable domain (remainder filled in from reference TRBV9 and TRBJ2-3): DSGVTQTPKHLITATGQRVTLRCSPRSGDLSVYWYQQSLDQGLQFLIQYYNGEERAKGNILERFSAQQFPDLHSELNLSSLELGDSALYFCASSVRLAGSTDTQYFGPGTRLTVL.

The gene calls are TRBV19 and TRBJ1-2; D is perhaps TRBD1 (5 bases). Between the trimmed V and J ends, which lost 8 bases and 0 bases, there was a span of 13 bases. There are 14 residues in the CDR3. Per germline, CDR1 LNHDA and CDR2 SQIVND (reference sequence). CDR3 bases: TGTGCCAGTTCTCGGACACAAGCTAACTATGGCTACACCTTC. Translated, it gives CASSRTQANYGYTF.

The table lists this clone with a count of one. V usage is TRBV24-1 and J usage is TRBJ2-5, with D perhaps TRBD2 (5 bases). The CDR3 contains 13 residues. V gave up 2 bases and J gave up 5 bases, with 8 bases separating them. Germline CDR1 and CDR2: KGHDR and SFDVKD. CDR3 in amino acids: CATSDSGMETQYF. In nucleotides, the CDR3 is TGTGCCACCAGTGATTCCGGGATGGAGACCCAGTACTTC.

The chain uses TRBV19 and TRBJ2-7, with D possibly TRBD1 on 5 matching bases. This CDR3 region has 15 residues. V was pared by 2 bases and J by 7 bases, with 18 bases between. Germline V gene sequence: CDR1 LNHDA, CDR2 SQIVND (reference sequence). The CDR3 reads CASSISAGSPREQYF. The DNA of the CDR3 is TGTGCCAGTAGTATATCGGCAGGGTCTCCGAGGGAGCAGTACTTC.

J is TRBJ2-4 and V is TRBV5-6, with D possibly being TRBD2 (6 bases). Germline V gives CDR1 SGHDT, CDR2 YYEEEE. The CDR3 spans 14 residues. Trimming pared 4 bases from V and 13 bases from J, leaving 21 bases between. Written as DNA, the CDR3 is TGTGCCAGCAGCAACTCAAGGTCGGGAGTTACCCAGTACTTC. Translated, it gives CASSNSRSGVTQYF.

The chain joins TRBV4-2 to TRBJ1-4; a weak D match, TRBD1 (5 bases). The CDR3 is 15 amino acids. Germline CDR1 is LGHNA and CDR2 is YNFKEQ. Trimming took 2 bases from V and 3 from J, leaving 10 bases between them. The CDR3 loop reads CASSQRGSANEKLFF. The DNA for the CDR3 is TGTGCCAGCAGCCAAAGGGGATCGGCTAATGAAAAACTGTTTTTT.

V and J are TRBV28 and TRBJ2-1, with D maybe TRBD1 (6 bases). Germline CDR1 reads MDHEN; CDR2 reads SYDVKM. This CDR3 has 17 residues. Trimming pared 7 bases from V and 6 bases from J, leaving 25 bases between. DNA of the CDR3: TGTGCCAGCAACCCGCAGGGGTCTAATCTCGGGCGCAATGAGCAGTTCTTC. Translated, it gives CASNPQGSNLGRNEQFF.

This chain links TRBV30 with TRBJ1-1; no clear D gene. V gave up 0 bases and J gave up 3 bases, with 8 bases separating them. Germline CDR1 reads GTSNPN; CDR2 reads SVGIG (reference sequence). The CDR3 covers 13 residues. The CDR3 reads CAWSVTRYTEAFF. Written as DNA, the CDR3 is TGTGCCTGGAGTGTAACCAGGTACACTGAAGCTTTCTTT.

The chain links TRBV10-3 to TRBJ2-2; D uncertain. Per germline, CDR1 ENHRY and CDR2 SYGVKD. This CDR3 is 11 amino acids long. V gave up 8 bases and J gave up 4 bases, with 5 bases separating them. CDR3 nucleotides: TGTGCCATCTCTCCCACCGGGGAGCTGTTTTTT. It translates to CAISPTGELFF.

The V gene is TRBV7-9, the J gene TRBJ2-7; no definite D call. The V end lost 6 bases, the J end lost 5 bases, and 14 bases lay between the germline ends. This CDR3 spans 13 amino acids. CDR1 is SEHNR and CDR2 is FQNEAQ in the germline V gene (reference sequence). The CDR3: CASRSGSADEQYF. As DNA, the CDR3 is TGTGCCAGCAGGTCAGGCTCTGCTGACGAGCAGTACTTC.

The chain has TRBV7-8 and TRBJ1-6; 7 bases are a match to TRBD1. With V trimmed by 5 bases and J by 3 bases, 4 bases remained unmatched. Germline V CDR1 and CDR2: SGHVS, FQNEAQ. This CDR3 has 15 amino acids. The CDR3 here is CASSQGDSYNSPLHF. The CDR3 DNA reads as TGTGCCAGCAGCCAAGGGGACAGCTATAATTCACCCCTCCACTTT.

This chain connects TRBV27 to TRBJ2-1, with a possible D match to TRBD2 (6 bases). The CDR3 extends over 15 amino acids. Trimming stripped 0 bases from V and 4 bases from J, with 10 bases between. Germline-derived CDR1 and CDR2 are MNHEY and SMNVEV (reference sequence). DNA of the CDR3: TGTGCCAGCAGTTTATCAGCGGGTCTATACAATGAGCAGTTCTTC. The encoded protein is CASSLSAGLYNEQFF.

DNA of the CDR3: TGTGCCAGCAGCCAAGTTTATTTAAGGACAGGGGATCACGAGCAGTACTTC. It yields the protein CASSQVYLRTGDHEQYF. The chain is built from TRBV3-1 (or the pseudogene TRBV3-2) and TRBJ2-7; 9 positions match TRBD1. V gave up 1 base and J gave up 5 bases; unmatched junction bases: 12. Germline loops: CDR1 LGHDT, CDR2 YNNKEL (reference sequence). The CDR3 runs 17 residues.

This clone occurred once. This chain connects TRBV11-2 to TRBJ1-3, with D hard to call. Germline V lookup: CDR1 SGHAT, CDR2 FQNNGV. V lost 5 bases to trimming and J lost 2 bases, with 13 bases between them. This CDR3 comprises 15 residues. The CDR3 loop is CASSRGRSPGNTIYF. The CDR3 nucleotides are TGTGCCAGCAGCCGGGGTCGATCGCCTGGAAACACCATATATTTT.

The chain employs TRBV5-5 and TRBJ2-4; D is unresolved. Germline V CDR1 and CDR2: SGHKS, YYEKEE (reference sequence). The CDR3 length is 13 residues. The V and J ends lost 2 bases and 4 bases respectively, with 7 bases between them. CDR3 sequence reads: CASSFSLKNIQYF. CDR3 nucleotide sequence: TGTGCCAGCAGCTTCTCTCTAAAAAACATTCAGTACTTC.

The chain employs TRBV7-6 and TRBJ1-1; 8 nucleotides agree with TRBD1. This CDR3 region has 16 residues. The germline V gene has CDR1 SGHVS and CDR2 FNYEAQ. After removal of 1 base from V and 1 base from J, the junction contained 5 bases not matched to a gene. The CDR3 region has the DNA TGTGCCAGCAGCTTAGGTCGGACAGGGAAGAACACTGAAGCTTTCTTT. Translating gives CASSLGRTGKNTEAFF.

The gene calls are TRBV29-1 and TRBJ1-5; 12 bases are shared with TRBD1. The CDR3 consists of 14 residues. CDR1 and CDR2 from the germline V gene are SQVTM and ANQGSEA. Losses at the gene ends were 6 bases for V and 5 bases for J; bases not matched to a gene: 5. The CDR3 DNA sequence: TGCAGCGTGGGGACAGGGGGCGCGGATCAGCCCCAGCATTTT. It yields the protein CSVGTGGADQPQHF.

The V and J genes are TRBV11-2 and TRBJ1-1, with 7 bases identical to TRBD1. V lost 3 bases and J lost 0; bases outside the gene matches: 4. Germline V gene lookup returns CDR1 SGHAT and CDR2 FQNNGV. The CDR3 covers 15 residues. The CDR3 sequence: CASSFQTGLNTEAFF. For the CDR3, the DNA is TGTGCCAGCAGCTTCCAGACAGGGTTGAACACTGAAGCTTTCTTT. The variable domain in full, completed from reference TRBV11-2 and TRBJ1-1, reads EAGVAQSPRYKIIEKRQSVAFWCNPISGHATLYWYQQILGQGPKLLIQFQNNGVVDDSQLPKDRFSAERLKGVDSTLKIQPAKLEDSAVYLCASSFQTGLNTEAFFGQGTRLTVV.

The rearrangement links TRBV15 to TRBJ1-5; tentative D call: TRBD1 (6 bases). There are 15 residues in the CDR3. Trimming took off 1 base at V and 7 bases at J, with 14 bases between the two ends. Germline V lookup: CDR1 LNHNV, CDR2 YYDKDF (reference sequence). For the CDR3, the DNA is TGTGCCACCAGCAGAGCCCCAGGGGCCGCACAGCCCCAGCATTTT. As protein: CATSRAPGAAQPQHF.

CDR3 amino acids: CASTSSQGGSPLHF. The CDR3 region has the DNA TGCGCCAGCACCTCGAGTCAGGGTGGGTCACCCCTCCACTTT. The V gene is TRBV5-1, the J gene TRBJ1-6, with D maybe TRBD1 (5 bases). Germline V CDR1 and CDR2: SGHRS, YFSETQ. There are 14 residues in the CDR3. V lost 6 bases and J 10 bases, leaving 17 bases between the germline ends.

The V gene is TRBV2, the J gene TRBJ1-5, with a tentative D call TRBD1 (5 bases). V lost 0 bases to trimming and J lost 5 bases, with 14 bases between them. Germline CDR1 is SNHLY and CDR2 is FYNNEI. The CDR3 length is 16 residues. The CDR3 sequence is CASSEAGRGPYQPQHF. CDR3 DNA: TGTGCCAGCAGTGAAGCGGGGAGGGGTCCCTATCAGCCCCAGCATTTT.

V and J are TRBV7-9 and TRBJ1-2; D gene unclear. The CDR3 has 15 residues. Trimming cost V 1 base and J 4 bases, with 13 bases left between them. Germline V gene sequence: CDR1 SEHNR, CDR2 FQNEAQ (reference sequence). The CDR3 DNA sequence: TGTGCCAGCAGCTTAGAAGAGGGATTGATCTATGGCTACACCTTC. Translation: CASSLEEGLIYGYTF.

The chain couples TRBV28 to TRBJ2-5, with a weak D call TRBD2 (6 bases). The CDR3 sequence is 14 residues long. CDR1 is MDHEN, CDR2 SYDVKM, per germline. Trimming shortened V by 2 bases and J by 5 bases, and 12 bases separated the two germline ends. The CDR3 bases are TGTGCCAGCAGTTTAGGGGGGAGGACCGAGACCCAGTACTTC. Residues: CASSLGGRTETQYF.

The CDR3 is CASSQKKPITRTGELFF. Here the CDR3 DNA reads TGTGCCAGCAGCCAAAAAAAGCCCATCACCCGGACCGGGGAGCTGTTTTTT. The chain joins TRBV16 to TRBJ2-2; D gene unclear. V was pared by 2 bases and J by 5 bases, with 18 bases between. The length of the CDR3 is 17 residues. Germline V gene lookup returns CDR1 KGHSY and CDR2 FQNENV.